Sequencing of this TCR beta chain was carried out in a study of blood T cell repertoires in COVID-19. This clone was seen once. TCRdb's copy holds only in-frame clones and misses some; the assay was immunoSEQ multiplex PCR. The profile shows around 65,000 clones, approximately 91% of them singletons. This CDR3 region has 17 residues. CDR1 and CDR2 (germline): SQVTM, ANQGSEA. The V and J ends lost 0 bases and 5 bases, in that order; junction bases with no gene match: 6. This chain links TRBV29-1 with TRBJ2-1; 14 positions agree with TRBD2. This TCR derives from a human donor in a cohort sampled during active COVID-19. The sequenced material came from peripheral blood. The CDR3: CSVEDPRLAGGDNEQFF. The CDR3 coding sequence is TGCAGCGTTGAAGACCCTCGACTAGCGGGAGGGGACAATGAGCAGTTCTTC.